Below are 17 T cell receptor beta chains sequenced from a single sample in a study of T-cell memory formation after mild COVID-19. Each CDR3 protein gets one entry after TCRdb re-called the 5' RACE reads with MiXCR. The sample lists under 400,000 distinct CDR3 sequences; 20% to 25% were seen once. Sequences were obtained from PBMCs or a T cell subset sorted from them (not recorded which). Receptors were obtained from an adult woman who had mild COVID-19 (a few samples of this study predate the infection). Cell type and time point are not known.

This chain uses TRBV7-2 with TRBJ1-2; D uncertain. This CDR3 is 13 amino acids long. Germline CDR1 reads SGHTA; CDR2 reads FQGNSA. V shed 5 bases and J shed 5 bases, with 12 bases lying between them. CDR3 region: CASSPWVGYGYTF. CDR3 DNA sequence: TGTGCCAGCAGCCCCTGGGTGGGGTATGGCTACACCTTC. Supplemented by reference TRBV7-2 and TRBJ1-2, the full variable domain reads GAGVSQSPSNKVTEKGKDVELRCDPISGHTALYWYRQSLGQGLEFLIYFQGNSAPDKSGLPSDRFSAERTGGSVSTLTIQRTQQEDSAVYLCASSPWVGYGYTFGSGTRLTVV.

This clonotype has only a few counts. Here the CDR3 DNA reads TGTGCCAGCAGCCGAGCGGGAGCCGCCGAGACCCAGTACTTC. This encodes CASSRAGAAETQYF. The chain employs TRBV25-1 and TRBJ2-5; 8 positions match TRBD2. Looked up from germline, CDR1 is MGHDK and CDR2 is SYGVNS. J was trimmed by 5 bases and V by 6 bases; bases with no gene match: 8. The CDR3 totals 14 residues.

J is TRBJ1-2 and V is TRBV30; weak D call: TRBD1 (6 bases). CDR1 and CDR2 from the germline V gene are GTSNPN and SVGIG (reference sequence). The CDR3 contains 13 residues. Trimming left V 4 bases short and J 4 bases short, with 13 bases between. CDR3 DNA sequence: TGTGCCTGGAACTGGGGGGCCGGCTATGGCTACACCTTC. Amino acids: CAWNWGAGYGYTF.

The rearrangement uses TRBV28 and TRBJ2-4; the match to TRBD1 covers 9 bases. Looked up from germline, CDR1 is MDHEN and CDR2 is SYDVKM. The CDR3 extends over 13 amino acids. V was clipped by 1 base and J by 16 bases; unmatched bases: 8. DNA for the CDR3: TGTGCCAGCAGTTTATCACGGGGACAGGGTCGATACTTC. Translated, it gives CASSLSRGQGRYF.

This clonotype was seen more than once but under ten times. The chain employs TRBV7-6 and TRBJ2-7; unclear D gene. The germline gives CDR1 SGHVS, CDR2 FNYEAQ. Trimming took off 1 base at V and 5 bases at J, with 9 bases between the two ends. This CDR3 contains 13 residues. The CDR3: CASSLVNSNEQYF. CDR3 sequence (DNA): TGTGCCAGCAGCTTAGTGAACAGCAACGAGCAGTACTTC.

This clonotype was seen a handful of times. The V and J genes are TRBV2 and TRBJ2-2; D gene ambiguous. Germline assignment: CDR1 SNHLY and CDR2 FYNNEI. Trimming took 5 bases from V and 0 from J, leaving 10 bases between them. This CDR3 contains 15 residues. CDR3 coding DNA: TGTGCCAGCAGTACCGGCGGCTCGAACACCGGGGAGCTGTTTTTT. It translates to CASSTGGSNTGELFF.

This sequence joins TRBV3-1 and TRBJ1-6; tentative D call: TRBD1 (5 bases). CDR3 size: 12 residues. CDR1 is LGHDT, CDR2 YNNKEL, per germline (reference sequence). Trimming took 1 base from V and 12 from J, leaving 7 bases between them. The DNA of the CDR3 is TGTGCCAGCAGCCAAGCCGGGGGACCCCTCCACTTT. It encodes CASSQAGGPLHF.

V gene TRBV7-9 combines with J gene TRBJ2-1; D is perhaps TRBD1 or TRBD2 (5 bases each). The germline V gene has CDR1 SEHNR and CDR2 FQNEAQ (reference sequence). This CDR3 has 14 residues. Trimming took off 4 bases at V and 3 bases at J, with 10 bases between the two ends. The CDR3 sequence: CASSSGTDYNEQFF. CDR3 sequence (DNA): TGTGCCAGCAGCTCCGGGACGGACTACAATGAGCAGTTCTTC.

This clonotype came up a few times. This chain joins TRBV4-3 and TRBJ2-2, with 8 bases identical to TRBD2. Germline trimming cut 4 bases from V and 4 bases from J; bases unmatched to any gene: 8. Germline V gives CDR1 LGHNA, CDR2 YSLEER. CDR3 length: 16 amino acids. This CDR3 is CASSPQSTSATGELFF. The CDR3 DNA sequence: TGCGCCAGCAGCCCCCAATCGACTAGCGCCACCGGGGAGCTGTTTTTT.

This chain joins TRBV5-1 and TRBJ2-5, with D possibly matching TRBD1 (6 bases). Germline V gene data show CDR1 as SGHRS and CDR2 as YFSETQ. Trimming shortened V by 1 base and J by 5 bases, and 12 bases separated the two germline ends. The CDR3 length is 14 residues. CDR3: CASSLISQGETQYF. The CDR3 coding sequence is TGCGCCAGCAGCTTGATATCGCAGGGGGAGACCCAGTACTTC.

The chain joins TRBV27 to TRBJ1-2; TRBD1 is a possible D gene (6 bases). Trimming cost V 6 bases and J 5 bases, with 13 bases left between them. The CDR3 is made up of 13 amino acids. The germline V gene has CDR1 MNHEY and CDR2 SMNVEV (reference sequence). The CDR3 coding sequence is TGTGCCAGCAGACAAGGGGGGCGTTATGGCTACACCTTC. This translates into CASRQGGRYGYTF.

The chain uses TRBV14 and TRBJ1-2, with a weak D call TRBD1 (5 bases). The germline V gene has CDR1 SGHDN and CDR2 FVKESK. The CDR3 is 13 amino acids. V gave up 8 bases and J gave up 4 bases, with 14 bases separating them. The CDR3 DNA is TGTGCCAGCCGAGGGGAGGGCCCCTATGGCTACACCTTC. It translates to CASRGEGPYGYTF.

A few counts support this clonotype. The gene calls are TRBV15 and TRBJ1-3; possible D gene TRBD1, 5 bases. There are 18 residues in the CDR3. Germline lookup yields CDR1 LNHNV and CDR2 YYDKDF (reference sequence). V was pared by 1 base and J by 7 bases, with 23 bases between. This CDR3 is CATSRGPLGPRGGNTIYF. The CDR3 bases are TGTGCCACCAGCAGAGGACCTCTTGGACCGAGGGGAGGCAACACCATATATTTT.

This clonotype occurred a few times. The chain recombines TRBV6-2 or TRBV6-3 with TRBJ1-2; D gene uncertain. Trimming took 6 bases from V and 8 from J, leaving 10 bases between them. From germline, CDR1 is MNHEY and CDR2 SVGEGT. The CDR3 is 11 residues long. For the CDR3, the DNA is TGTGCCAGCAGCACGGCACAAGGCTACACCTTC. Protein sequence: CASSTAQGYTF.

The rearrangement joins TRBV6-5 to TRBJ1-2; D is unresolved. V shed 6 bases and J shed 7 bases, with 24 bases lying between them. Germline-derived CDR1 and CDR2 are MNHEY and SVGAGI. The CDR3 is 16 residues long. The CDR3 DNA reads TGTGCCAGCAGCCACCGGGCCGTCGTACCCGGGGTTGGCTACACCTTC. Its translation: CASSHRAVVPGVGYTF.

This clonotype was seen only a few times. The V and J genes are TRBV19 and TRBJ1-1; D might be TRBD1 (5 bases). Trimming pared 7 bases from V and 4 bases from J, leaving 16 bases between. CDR3 length: 14 residues. Germline values: CDR1 LNHDA, CDR2 SQIVND (reference sequence). In DNA form, the CDR3 reads TGTGCCAGTATGACAGAGGGTGCTCCCACTGAAGCTTTCTTT. It translates to CASMTEGAPTEAFF.

This clonotype was counted many times. The V call is TRBV20-1, the J call TRBJ2-7; D is perhaps TRBD1 (6 bases). Germline V lookup: CDR1 DFQATT, CDR2 SNEGSKA (reference sequence). The CDR3 contains 13 residues. The germline V and J ends were trimmed by 0 bases and 4 bases, with 10 bases remaining between them. The CDR3 sequence is CSARDDRLYEQYF. Written as DNA, the CDR3 is TGCAGTGCTAGAGATGACAGGCTATACGAGCAGTACTTC.